This T cell receptor (beta chain) derives from a study of regulatory T cells in long-lasting Graves disease. Arm-PCR of CDR3 regions with iRepertoire HTBI primers generated TCR beta libraries. Each CDR3 protein gets one entry after TCRdb re-called the multiplex PCR reads with MiXCR. The sample includes 650,000 to 850,000 distinct CDR3 sequences, about 30% of them seen just once. Study-level results: Not thyroid tissue but only peripheral blood was studied. Public clonotype sharing was higher in persistent than newly diagnosed patients. TCR diversity was lower in persistent Graves' patients than in newly diagnosed ones.

The CDR3 sequence is 13 residues long. The V and J ends lost 2 bases and 6 bases respectively, with 11 bases between them. Germline CDR1 GTSNPN, CDR2 SVGIG (reference sequence). Time point defined: persistent/refractory GD, antithyroid drugs over 5 years with positive TRAb. RNA from PBMCs was the source of the TCR library. Points on this clonotype: The target antigen is unknown.

This clonotype was obtained from a female donor with Graves disease. Sample: peripheral blood mononuclear cells (PBMCs), taken when the disease was refractory, from a patient treated with antithyroid drugs. The V and J genes are TRBV30 and TRBJ1-5; perhaps TRBD1 as D (5 bases). The CDR3 spells CAWSIQGSQPQHF. Here the CDR3 DNA reads TGTGCCTGGAGTATCCAGGGCTCTCAGCCCCAGCATTTT.